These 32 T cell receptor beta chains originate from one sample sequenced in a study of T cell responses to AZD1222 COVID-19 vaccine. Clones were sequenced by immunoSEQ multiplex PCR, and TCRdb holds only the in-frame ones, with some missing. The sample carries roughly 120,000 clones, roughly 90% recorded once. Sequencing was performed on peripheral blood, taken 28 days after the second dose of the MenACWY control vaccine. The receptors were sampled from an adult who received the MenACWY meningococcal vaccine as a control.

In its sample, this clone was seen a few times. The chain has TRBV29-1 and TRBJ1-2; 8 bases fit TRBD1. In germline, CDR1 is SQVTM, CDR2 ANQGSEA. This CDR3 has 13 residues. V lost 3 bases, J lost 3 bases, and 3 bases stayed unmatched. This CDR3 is CSVDLQGDYGYTF. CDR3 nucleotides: TGCAGCGTTGATCTACAGGGGGACTATGGCTACACCTTC.

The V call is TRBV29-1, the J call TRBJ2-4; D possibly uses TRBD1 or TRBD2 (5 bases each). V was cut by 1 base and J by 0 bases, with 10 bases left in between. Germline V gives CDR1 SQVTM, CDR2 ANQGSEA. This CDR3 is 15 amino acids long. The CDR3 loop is CSVEGGSLAKNIQYF. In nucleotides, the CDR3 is TGCAGCGTTGAAGGGGGGTCTCTAGCCAAAAACATTCAGTACTTC.

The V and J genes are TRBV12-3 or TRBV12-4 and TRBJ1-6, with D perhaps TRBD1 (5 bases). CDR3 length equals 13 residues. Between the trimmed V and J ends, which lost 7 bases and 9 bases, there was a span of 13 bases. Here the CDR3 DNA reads TGTGCCAGCACCTGGGGGACGGCTTCACCCCTCCACTTT. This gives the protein CASTWGTASPLHF.

CDR3 loop: CASSLRTGRIDTQYF. For the CDR3, the DNA is TGTGCCAGCAGCTTGCGGACAGGGCGAATAGATACGCAGTATTTT. The chain links TRBV5-5 to TRBJ2-3, with 8 bases that match TRBD1. The CDR3 covers 15 residues. The trim removed 1 base at V and 5 bases at J, leaving 6 bases unmatched. The germline gives CDR1 SGHKS, CDR2 YYEKEE (reference sequence).

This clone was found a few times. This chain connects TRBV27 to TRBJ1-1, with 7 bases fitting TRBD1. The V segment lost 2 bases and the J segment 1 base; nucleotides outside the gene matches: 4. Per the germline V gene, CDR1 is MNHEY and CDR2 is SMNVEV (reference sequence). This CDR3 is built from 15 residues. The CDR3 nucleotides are TGTGCCAGCAGTTTAAGGGCAGGGGGGAACACTGAAGCTTTCTTT. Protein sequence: CASSLRAGGNTEAFF.

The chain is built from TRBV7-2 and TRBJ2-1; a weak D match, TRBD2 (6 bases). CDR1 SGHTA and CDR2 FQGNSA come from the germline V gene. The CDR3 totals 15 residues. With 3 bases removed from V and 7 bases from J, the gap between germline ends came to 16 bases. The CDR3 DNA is TGTGCCAGCAGCTTGGGGACCCTAGCGCAAAATGAGCAGTTCTTC. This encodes CASSLGTLAQNEQFF.

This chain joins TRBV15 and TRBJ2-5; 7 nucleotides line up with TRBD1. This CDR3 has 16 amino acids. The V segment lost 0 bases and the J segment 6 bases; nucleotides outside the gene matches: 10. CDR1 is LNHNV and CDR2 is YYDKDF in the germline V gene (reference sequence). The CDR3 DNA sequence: TGTGCCACCAGCAGAGACGTTACAGGGGATAGAAAGACCCAGTACTTC. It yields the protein CATSRDVTGDRKTQYF. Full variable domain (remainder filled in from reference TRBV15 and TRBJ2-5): DAMVIQNPRYQVTQFGKPVTLSCSQTLNHNVMYWYQQKSSQAPKLLFHYYDKDFNNEADTPDNFQSRRPNTSFCFLDIRSPGLGDTAMYLCATSRDVTGDRKTQYFGPGTRLLVL.

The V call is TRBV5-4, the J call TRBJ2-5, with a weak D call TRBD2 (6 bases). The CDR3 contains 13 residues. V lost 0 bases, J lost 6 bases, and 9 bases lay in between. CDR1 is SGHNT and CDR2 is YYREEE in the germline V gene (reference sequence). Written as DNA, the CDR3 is TGTGCCAGCAGCTTGGAAGGGAGGCAGACCCAGTACTTC. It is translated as CASSLEGRQTQYF.

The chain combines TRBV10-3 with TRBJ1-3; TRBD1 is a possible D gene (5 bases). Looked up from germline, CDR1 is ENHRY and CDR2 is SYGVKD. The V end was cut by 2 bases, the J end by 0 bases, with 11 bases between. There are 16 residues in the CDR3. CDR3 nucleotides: TGTGCCATCAGTGAGCAGCCAGGGACCTCTGGAAACACCATATATTTT. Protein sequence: CAISEQPGTSGNTIYF.

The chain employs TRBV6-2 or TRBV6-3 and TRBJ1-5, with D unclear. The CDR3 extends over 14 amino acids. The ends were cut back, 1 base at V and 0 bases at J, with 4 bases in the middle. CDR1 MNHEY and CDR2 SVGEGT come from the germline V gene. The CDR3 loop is CASSYLDSNQPQHF. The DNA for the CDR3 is TGTGCCAGCAGTTACTTGGATAGCAATCAGCCCCAGCATTTT.

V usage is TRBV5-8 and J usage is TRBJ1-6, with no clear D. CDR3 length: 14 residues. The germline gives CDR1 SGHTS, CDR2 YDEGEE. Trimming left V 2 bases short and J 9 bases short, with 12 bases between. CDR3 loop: CASSFGDIASPLHF. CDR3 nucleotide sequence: TGTGCCAGCAGCTTCGGGGATATAGCTTCACCCCTCCACTTT. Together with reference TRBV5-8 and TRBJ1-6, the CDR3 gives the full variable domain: EAGVTQSPTHLIKTRGQQATLRCSPISGHTSVYWYQQALGLGLQFLLWYDEGEERNRGNFPPRFSGRQFPNYSSELNVNALELEDSALYLCASSFGDIASPLHFGNGTRLTVT.

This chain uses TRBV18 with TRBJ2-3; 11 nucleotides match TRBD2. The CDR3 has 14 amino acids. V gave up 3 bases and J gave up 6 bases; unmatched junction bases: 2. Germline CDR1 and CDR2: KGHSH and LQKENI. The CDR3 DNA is TGTGCCAGCTCACCCTCTAGCGGGAGGGATACGCAGTATTTT. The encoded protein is CASSPSSGRDTQYF.

CDR3 in amino acids: CASSQGPGQAGELFF. In DNA, the CDR3 is TGCGCCAGCAGCCAAGGGCCAGGGCAGGCCGGGGAGCTGTTTTTT. The rearrangement links TRBV4-3 to TRBJ2-2; D perhaps matches TRBD1 (5 bases). Trimming cost V 1 base and J 6 bases, with 12 bases left between them. The germline V gene encodes CDR1 LGHNA and CDR2 YSLEER. The CDR3 has 15 residues.

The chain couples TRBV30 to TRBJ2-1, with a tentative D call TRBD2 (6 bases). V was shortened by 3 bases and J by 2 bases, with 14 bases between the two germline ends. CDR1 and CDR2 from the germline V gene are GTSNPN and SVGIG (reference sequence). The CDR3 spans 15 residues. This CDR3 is CAWRRREGTYNEQFF. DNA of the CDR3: TGTGCCTGGAGACGGCGGGAAGGAACCTACAATGAGCAGTTCTTC.

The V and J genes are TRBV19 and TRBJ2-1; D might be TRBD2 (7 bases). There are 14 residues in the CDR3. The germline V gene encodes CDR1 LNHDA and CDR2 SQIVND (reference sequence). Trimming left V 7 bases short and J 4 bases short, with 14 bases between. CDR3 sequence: CASKVGGLYNEQFF. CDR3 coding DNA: TGTGCCAGTAAGGTGGGGGGGCTTTACAATGAGCAGTTCTTC.

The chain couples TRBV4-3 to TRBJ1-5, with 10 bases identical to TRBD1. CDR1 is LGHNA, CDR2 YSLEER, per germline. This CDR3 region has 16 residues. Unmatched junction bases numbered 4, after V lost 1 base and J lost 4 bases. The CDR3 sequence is CASSQVAGQGNQPQHF. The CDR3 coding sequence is TGCGCCAGCAGCCAAGTGGCGGGACAGGGGAATCAGCCCCAGCATTTT.

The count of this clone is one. CDR3 sequence reads: CASVPRTGASYEQYV. CDR3 bases: TGTGCCAGCGTCCCCAGGACAGGTGCCTCCTACGAGCAGTACGTC. The chain carries TRBV28 and TRBJ2-7, with 7 nucleotides matching TRBD1. The V gene's germline CDR1 is MDHEN and CDR2 SYDVKM. This CDR3 comprises 15 residues. With V trimmed by 8 bases and J by 0 bases, 10 bases remained unmatched.

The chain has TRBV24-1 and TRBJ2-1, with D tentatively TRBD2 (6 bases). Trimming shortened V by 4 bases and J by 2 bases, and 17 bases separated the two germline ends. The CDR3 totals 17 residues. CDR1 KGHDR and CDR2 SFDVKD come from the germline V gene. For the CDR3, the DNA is TGTGCCACCAGTGAGACCCGGGAGAACCCGACCTACAATGAGCAGTTCTTC. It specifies CATSETRENPTYNEQFF.

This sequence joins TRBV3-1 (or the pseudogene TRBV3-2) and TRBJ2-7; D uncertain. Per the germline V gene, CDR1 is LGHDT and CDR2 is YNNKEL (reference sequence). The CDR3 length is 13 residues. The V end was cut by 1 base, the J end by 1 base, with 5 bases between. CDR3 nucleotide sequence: TGTGCCAGCAGCCAAGGCTATTCCTACGAGCAGTACTTC. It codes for CASSQGYSYEQYF.

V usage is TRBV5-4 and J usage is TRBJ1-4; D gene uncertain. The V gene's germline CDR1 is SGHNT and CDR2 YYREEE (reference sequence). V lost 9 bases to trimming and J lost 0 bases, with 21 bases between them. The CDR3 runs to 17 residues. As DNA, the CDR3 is TGTGCCAACCCGAGTCCCCTCCGGGCTTCAACTAATGAAAAACTGTTTTTT. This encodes CANPSPLRASTNEKLFF.

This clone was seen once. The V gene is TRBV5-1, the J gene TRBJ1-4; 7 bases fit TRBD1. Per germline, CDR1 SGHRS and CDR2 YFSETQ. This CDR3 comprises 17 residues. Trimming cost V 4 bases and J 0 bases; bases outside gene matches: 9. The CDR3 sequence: CASSVGVRGTTNEKLFF. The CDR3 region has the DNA TGCGCCAGCAGCGTGGGAGTCAGGGGGACAACTAATGAAAAACTGTTTTTT.

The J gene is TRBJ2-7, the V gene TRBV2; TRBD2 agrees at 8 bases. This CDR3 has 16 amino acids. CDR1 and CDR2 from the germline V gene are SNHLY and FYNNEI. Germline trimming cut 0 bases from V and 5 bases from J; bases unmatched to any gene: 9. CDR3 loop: CASSEAHRGGRNEQYF. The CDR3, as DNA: TGTGCCAGCAGTGAAGCCCACCGGGGGGGTAGGAACGAGCAGTACTTC.

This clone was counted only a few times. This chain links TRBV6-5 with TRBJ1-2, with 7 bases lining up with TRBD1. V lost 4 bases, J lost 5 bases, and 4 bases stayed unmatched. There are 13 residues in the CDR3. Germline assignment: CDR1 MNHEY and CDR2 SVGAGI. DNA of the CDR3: TGTGCCAGCAGTTCGGCAGGGGGATATGGCTACACCTTC. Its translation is CASSSAGGYGYTF.

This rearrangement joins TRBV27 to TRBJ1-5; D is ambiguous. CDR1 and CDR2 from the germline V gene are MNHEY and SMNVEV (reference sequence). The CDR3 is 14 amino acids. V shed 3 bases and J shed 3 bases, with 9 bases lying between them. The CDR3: CASSLRGFNQPQHF. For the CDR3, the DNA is TGTGCCAGCAGTTTGCGGGGATTCAATCAGCCCCAGCATTTT.

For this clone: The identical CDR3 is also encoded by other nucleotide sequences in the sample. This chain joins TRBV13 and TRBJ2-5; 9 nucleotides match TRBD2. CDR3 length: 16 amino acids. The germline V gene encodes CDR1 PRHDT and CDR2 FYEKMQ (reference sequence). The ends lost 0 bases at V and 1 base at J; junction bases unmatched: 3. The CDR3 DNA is TGTGCCAGCAGCTTAGGTGGCGGGGGGGCCCAAGAGACCCAGTACTTC. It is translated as CASSLGGGGAQETQYF.

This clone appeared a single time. The CDR3 bases are TGTGCCAGCAGTACCCGACAGGGACCTTATAATGAGCAGTTCTTC. Amino acid sequence: CASSTRQGPYNEQFF. The V gene is TRBV2, the J gene TRBJ2-1, with 7 bases that match TRBD1. From germline, CDR1 is SNHLY and CDR2 FYNNEI. The junction had 11 bases not matched to a gene; V was cut back by 5 bases and J by 7 bases. This CDR3 is built from 15 residues.

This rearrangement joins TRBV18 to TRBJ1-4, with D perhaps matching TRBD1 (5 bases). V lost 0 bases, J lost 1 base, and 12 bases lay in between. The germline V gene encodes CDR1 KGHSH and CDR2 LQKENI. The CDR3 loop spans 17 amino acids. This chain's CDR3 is CASSPPEPGITNEKLFF. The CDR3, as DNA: TGTGCCAGCTCACCACCGGAACCAGGGATAACTAATGAAAAACTGTTTTTT.

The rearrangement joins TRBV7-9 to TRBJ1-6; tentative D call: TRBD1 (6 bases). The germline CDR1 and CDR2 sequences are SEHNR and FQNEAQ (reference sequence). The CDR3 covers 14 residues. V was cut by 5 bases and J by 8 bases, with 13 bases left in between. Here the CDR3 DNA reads TGTGCCAGCAGCCGAAATAACAGGGATTCACCCCTCCACTTT. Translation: CASSRNNRDSPLHF.

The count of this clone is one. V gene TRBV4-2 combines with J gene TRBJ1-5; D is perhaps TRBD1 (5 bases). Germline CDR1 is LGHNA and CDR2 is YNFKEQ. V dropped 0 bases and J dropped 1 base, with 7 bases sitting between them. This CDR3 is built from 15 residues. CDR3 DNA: TGTGCCAGCAGCCAAGATCAGGGAAGCAATCAGCCCCAGCATTTT. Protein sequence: CASSQDQGSNQPQHF.

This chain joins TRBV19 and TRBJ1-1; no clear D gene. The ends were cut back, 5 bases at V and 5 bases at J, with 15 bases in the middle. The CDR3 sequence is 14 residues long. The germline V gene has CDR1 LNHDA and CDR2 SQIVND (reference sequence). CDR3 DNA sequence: TGTGCCAGTAGTGTAGGGCGCGGAGGGACTGAAGCTTTCTTT. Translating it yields CASSVGRGGTEAFF.

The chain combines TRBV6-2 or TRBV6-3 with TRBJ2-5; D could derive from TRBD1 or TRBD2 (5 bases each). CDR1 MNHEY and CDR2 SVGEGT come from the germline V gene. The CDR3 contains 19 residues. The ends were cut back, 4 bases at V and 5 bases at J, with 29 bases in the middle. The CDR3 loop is CASSFHPPLASGPGETQYF. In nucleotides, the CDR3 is TGTGCCAGCAGTTTTCACCCTCCTCTAGCTTCGGGGCCGGGGGAGACCCAGTACTTC.

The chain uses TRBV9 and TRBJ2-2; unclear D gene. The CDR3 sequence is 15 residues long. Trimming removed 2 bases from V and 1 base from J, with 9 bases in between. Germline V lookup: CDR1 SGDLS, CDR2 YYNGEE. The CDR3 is CASSVGTLNTGELFF. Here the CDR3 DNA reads TGTGCCAGCAGCGTTGGCACGTTGAACACCGGGGAGCTGTTTTTT.